This TCR beta chain was profiled in a study of blood T cell repertoires in COVID-19. About the research overall: Whether acute or convalescent, the COVID-19 samples came from the United States, Italy and Spain. Sources were T cells, B-cell-depleted T cells, or PBMCs; the material itself was cDNA or gDNA.

The CDR3 length is 12 residues. Germline V gene sequence: CDR1 SGHTA, CDR2 FQGNSA. The V and J ends lost 2 bases and 5 bases respectively, with 5 bases between them. As handled by the study authors: Amplification of reference gene primers was used by the study to estimate nucleated cell counts. Assay: immunoSEQ multiplex PCR; the TCRdb copy retains only in-frame clones and omits some. The DNA was the basis for D and trimming; V, J and clone size are from that table. This table holds approximately 70,000 clones, more than 75% found once. The receptor was isolated from a human donor in a cohort sampled during active COVID-19. V is TRBV7-2 and J is TRBJ2-3, with D unclear. The sample was peripheral blood. The CDR3 coding sequence is TGTGCCAGCAGCTTACTAAAAGATACGCAGTATTTT. As protein: CASSLLKDTQYF.